The table lists the clone carrying this TCR beta chain with a count of one. Its matching antigen is unknown. The sample originates from a study of cytomegalovirus exposure and HLA in healthy donors. General observations from the study: Accurate HLA-A and HLA-B prediction from TCR beta sequences was reported for most subjects. It was assumed in the presence/absence analyses that sequencing depth was roughly uniform across donors. Through in vitro validation, three CMV-associated chains were shown to be specific for CMV antigens.

Use of 60 Vbeta and 13 Jbeta primers characterized the PCR. Some clones are missing from TCRdb's copy, which holds only in-frame ones; the method was immunoSEQ multiplex PCR. The table records about 120,000 clones, roughly 72% of them present only once. The source is a woman aged 50 to 60 in good health and CMV-seropositive. Sequencing was done on a sample of PBMCs.

The CDR3 here is CAWMGQGNQPQHF. The CDR3 DNA reads as TGTGCCTGGATGGGACAGGGTAATCAGCCCCAGCATTTT. This chain connects TRBV30 to TRBJ1-5; 9 bases agree with TRBD1. CDR3 length equals 13 residues. V shed 4 bases, J shed 4 bases, and the junction held 2 bases outside the gene matches. Germline CDR1 GTSNPN, CDR2 SVGIG (reference sequence).